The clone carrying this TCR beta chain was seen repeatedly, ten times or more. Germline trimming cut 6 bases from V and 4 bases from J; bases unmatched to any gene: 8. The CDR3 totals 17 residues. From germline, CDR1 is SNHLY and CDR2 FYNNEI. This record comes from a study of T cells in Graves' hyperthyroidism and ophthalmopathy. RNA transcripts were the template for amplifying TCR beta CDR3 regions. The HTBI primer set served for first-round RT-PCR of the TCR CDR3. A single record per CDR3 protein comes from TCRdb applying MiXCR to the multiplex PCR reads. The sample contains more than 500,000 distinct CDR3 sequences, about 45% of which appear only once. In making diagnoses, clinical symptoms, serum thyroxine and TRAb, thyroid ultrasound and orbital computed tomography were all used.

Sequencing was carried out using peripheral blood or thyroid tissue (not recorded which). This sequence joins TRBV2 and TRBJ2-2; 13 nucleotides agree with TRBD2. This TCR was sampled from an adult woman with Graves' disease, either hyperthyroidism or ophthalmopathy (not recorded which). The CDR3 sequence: CASRGTSGRGGTGELFF. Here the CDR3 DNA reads TGTGCCAGCAGAGGTACTAGCGGGAGGGGAGGCACCGGGGAGCTGTTTTTT.